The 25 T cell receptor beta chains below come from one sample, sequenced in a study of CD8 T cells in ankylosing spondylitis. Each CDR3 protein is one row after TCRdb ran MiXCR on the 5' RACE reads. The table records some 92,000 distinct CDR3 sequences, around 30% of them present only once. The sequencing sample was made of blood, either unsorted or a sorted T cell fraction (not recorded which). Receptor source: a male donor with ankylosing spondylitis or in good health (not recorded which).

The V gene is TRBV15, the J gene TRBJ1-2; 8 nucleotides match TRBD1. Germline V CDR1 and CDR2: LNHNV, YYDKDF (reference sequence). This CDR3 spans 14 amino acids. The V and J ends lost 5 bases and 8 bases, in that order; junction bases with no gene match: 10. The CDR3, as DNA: TGTGCCACCAGCTATGACCAGGGGGCAGGAGGCTACACCTTC. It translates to CATSYDQGAGGYTF.

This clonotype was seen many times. For the CDR3, the DNA is TGTGCCAGCAGCCCCATCGAGGTAGAAGGCCGGGCCCAGTACTTC. The encoded protein is CASSPIEVEGRAQYF. The V gene is TRBV27, the J gene TRBJ2-5; no clear D gene. The V end lost 6 bases, the J end lost 9 bases, and 23 bases lay between the germline ends. CDR1 MNHEY and CDR2 SMNVEV come from the germline V gene (reference sequence). The CDR3 is 15 amino acids.

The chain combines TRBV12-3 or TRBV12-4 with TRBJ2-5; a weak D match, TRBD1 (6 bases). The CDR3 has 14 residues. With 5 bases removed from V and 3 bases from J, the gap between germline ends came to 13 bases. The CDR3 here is CASSPWTEKETQYF. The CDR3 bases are TGTGCCAGCAGTCCGTGGACAGAGAAAGAGACCCAGTACTTC.

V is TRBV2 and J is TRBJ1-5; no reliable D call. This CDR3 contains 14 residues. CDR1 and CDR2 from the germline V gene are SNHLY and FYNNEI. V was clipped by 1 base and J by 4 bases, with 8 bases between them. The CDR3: CASSEVSENQPQHF. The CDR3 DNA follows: TGTGCCAGCAGTGAAGTGTCGGAAAATCAGCCCCAGCATTTT.

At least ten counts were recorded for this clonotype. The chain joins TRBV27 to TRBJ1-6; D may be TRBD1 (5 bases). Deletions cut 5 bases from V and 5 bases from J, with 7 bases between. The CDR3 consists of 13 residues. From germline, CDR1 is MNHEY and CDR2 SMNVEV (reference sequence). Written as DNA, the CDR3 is TGTGCCAGCAGTAGCAGGGATAATTCACCCCTCCACTTT. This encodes CASSSRDNSPLHF.

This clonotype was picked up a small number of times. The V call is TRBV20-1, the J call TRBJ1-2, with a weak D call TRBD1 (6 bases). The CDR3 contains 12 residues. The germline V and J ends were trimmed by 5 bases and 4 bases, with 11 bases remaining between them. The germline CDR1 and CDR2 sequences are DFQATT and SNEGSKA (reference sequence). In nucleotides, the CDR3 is TGCAGTGCTCTACAGGGAAGCTATGGCTACACCTTC. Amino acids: CSALQGSYGYTF.

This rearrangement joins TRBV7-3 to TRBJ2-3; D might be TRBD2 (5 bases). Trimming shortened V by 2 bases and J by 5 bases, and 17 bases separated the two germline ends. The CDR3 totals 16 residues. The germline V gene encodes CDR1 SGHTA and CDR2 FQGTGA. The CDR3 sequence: CASSLRAVGVEDTQYF. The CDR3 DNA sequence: TGTGCCAGCAGCTTACGAGCGGTGGGAGTGGAAGATACGCAGTATTTT.

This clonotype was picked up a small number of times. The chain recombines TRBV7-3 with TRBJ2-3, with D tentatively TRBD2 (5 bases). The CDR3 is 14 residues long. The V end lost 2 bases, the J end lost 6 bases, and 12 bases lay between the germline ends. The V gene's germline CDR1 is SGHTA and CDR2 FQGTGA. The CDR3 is CASSLSSDFDTQYF. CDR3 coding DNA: TGTGCCAGCAGCTTATCCTCGGACTTTGATACGCAGTATTTT.

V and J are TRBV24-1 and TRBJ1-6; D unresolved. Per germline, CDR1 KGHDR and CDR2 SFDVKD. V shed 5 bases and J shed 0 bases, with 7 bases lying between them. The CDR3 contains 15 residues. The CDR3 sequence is CATSAGSSYNSPLHF. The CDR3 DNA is TGTGCCACCAGTGCGGGGAGCTCCTATAATTCACCCCTCCACTTT.

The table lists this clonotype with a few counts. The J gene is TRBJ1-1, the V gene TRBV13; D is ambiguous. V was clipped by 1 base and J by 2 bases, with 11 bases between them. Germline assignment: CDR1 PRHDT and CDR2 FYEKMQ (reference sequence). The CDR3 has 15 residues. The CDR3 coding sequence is TGTGCCAGCAGCTTAGCGATAGTGTCAAACACTGAAGCTTTCTTT. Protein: CASSLAIVSNTEAFF.

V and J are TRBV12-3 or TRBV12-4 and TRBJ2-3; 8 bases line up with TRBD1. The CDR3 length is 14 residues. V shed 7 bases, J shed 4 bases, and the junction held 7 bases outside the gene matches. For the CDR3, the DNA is TGTGCCAGCAAGGACAGGGTTGAATCAGATACGCAGTATTTT. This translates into CASKDRVESDTQYF.

CDR3 sequence reads: CSATRQQETQYF. Written as DNA, the CDR3 is TGCAGCGCCACGAGACAGCAAGAGACCCAGTACTTC. This chain uses TRBV29-1 with TRBJ2-5, with a possible D match to TRBD1 (5 bases). The germline gives CDR1 SQVTM, CDR2 ANQGSEA. The V and J ends lost 7 bases and 2 bases respectively, with 11 bases between them. The CDR3 sequence is 12 residues long.

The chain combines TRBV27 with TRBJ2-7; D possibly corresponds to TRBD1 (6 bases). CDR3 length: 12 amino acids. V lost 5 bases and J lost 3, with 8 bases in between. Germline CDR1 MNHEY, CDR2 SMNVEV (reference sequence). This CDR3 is CASSQGGYEQYF. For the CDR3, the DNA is TGTGCCAGCAGTCAAGGGGGCTACGAGCAGTACTTC.

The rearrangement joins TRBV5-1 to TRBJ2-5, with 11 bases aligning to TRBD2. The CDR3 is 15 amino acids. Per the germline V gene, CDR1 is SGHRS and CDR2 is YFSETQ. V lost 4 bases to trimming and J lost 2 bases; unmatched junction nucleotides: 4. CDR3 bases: TGCGCCAGCAGCGATGGGACTAGCGGACAAGAGACCCAGTACTTC. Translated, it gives CASSDGTSGQETQYF.

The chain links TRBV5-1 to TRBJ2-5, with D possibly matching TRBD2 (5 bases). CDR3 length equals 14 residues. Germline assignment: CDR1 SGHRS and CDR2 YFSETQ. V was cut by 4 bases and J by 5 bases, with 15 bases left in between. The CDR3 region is CASSPHEGRETQYF. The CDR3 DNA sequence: TGCGCCAGCAGCCCCCACGAGGGAAGGGAGACCCAGTACTTC.

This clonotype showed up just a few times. CDR3: CSAGGAQQFF. The DNA of the CDR3 is TGCAGTGCAGGGGGGGCCCAGCAGTTCTTC. The chain links TRBV20-1 to TRBJ2-1; D might be TRBD2 (7 bases). V was pared by 6 bases and J by 11 bases, with 11 bases between. This CDR3 region has 10 residues. The germline V gene encodes CDR1 DFQATT and CDR2 SNEGSKA (reference sequence).

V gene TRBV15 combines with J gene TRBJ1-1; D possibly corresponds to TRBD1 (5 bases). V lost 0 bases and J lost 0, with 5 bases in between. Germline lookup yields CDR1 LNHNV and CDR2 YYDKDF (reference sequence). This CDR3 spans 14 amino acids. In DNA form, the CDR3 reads TGTGCCACCAGCAGAGAAGGGGTGAACACTGAAGCTTTCTTT. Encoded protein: CATSREGVNTEAFF.

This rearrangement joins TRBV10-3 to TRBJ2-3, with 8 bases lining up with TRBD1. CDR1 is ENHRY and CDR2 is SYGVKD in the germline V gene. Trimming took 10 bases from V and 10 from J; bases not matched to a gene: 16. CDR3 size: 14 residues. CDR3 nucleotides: TGTGCCACCGAAGGACAGGGCCTCCTCCTACCGCAGTATTTT. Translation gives CATEGQGLLLPQYF.

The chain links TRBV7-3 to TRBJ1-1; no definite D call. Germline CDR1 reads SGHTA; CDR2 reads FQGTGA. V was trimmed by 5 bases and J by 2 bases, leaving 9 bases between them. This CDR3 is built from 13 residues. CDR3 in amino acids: CASSDGSNTEAFF. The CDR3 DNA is TGTGCCAGCAGCGACGGGAGCAACACTGAAGCTTTCTTT.

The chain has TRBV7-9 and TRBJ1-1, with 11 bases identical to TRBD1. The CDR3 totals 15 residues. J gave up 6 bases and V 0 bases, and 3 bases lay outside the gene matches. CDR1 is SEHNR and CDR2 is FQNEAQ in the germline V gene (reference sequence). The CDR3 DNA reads TGTGCCAGCAGCTTAGCGGGGACAGGGGGGTCTGAAGCTTTCTTT. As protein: CASSLAGTGGSEAFF.

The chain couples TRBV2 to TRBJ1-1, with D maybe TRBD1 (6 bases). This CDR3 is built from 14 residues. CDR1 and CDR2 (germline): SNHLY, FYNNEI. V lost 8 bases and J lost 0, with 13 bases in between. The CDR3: CASDGQGMNTEAFF. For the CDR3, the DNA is TGTGCCAGCGACGGGCAGGGGATGAACACTGAAGCTTTCTTT.

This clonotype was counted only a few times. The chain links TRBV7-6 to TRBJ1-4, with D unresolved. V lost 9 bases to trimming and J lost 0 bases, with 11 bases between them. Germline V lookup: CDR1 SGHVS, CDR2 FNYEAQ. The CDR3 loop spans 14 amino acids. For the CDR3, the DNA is TGTGCCAGTGGACCCGCTTCAACTAATGAAAAACTGTTTTTT. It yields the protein CASGPASTNEKLFF.

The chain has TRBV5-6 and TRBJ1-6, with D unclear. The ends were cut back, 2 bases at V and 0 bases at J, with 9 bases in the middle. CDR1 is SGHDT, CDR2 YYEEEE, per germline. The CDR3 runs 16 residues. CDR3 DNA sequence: TGTGCCAGCAGCTTAGGGAGGAGCTCCTATAATTCACCCCTCCACTTT. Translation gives CASSLGRSSYNSPLHF.

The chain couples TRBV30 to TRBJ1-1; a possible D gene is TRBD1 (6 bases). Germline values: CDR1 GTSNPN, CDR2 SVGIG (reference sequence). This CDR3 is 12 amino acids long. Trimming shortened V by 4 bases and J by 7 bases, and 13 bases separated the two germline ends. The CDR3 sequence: CAWNVGGREAFF. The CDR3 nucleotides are TGTGCCTGGAACGTCGGGGGCCGTGAAGCTTTCTTT.

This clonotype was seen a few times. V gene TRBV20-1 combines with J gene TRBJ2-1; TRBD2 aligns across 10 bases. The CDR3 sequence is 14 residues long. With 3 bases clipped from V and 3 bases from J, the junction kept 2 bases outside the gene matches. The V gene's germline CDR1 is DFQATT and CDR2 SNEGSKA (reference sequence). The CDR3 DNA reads TGCAGTGCTAGCACTAGCGGGAACTACAATGAGCAGTTCTTC. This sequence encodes CSASTSGNYNEQFF.